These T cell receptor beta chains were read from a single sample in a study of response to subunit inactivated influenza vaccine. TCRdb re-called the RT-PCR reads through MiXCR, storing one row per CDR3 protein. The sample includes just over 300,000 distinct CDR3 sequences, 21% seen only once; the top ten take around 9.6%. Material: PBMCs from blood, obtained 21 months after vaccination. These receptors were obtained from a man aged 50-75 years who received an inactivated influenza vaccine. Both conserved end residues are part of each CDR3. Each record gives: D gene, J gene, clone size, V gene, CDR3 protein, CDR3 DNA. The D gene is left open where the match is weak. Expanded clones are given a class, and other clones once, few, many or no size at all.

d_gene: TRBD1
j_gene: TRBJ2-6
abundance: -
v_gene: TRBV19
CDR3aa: CASSSGTGLPGANVLTF
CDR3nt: TGTGCCAGTAGTTCCGGGACAGGCCTCCCTGGGGCCAACGTCCTGACTTTC

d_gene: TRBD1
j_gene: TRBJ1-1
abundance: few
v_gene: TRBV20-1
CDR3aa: CSARPMGQGLNTEAFF
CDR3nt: TGCAGTGCTAGACCGATGGGACAGGGTCTGAACACTGAAGCTTTCTTT

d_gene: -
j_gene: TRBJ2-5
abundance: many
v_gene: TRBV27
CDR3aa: CASSFAGALGETQYF
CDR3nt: TGTGCCAGCAGTTTCGCAGGGGCCCTTGGAGAGACCCAGTACTTC

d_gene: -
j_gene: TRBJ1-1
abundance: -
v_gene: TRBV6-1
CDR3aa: CASKNINREKAFF
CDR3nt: TGTGCCAGCAAAAATATAAACAGAGAAAAAGCTTTCTTT

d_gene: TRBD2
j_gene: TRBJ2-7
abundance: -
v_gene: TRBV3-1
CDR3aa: CASSQVAGGPAYEQYF
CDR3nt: TGTGCCAGCAGCCAAGTAGCGGGGGGACCGGCATACGAGCAGTACTTC

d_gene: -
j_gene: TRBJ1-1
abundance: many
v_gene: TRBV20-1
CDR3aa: CSARNTAKGGTEAFF
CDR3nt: TGCAGTGCTAGAAACACGGCGAAAGGGGGCACTGAAGCTTTCTTT

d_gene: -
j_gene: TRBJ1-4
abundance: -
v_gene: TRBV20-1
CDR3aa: CSASRAQEEKLFF
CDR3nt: TGCAGTGCTAGCCGGGCCCAGGAGGAAAAACTGTTTTTT

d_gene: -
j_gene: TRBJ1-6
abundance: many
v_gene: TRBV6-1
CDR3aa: CASSRERGGSPLHF
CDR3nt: TGTGCCAGCAGTCGGGAGAGGGGAGGTTCACCCCTCCACTTT

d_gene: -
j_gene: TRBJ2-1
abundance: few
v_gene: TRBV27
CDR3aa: CASSRTGHYNEQFF
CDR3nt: TGTGCCAGCAGCCGGACGGGACACTACAATGAGCAGTTCTTC

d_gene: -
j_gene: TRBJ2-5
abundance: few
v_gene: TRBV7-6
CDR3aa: CASSWNLMYQETQYF
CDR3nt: TGTGCCAGCAGCTGGAACCTGATGTACCAAGAGACCCAGTACTTC

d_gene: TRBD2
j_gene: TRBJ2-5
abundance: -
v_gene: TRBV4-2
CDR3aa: CASSQGVGGQETQYF
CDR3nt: TGTGCCAGCAGCCAAGGGGTGGGGGGGCAAGAGACCCAGTACTTC

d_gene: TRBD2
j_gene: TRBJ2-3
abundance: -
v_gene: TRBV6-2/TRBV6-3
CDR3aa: CASSYPPWTSGTRDTQYF
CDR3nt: TGTGCCAGCAGTTACCCTCCCTGGACTAGCGGTACAAGAGATACGCAGTATTTT